The 12 T cell receptor beta chains below come from one sample, sequenced in a study of post-analysis software for immune sequencing data. No antigen has been identified for these receptors. Study-wide points: A handful of TRBV segments appeared more often in patients than in controls, and TRBV5-6, TRBV5-1 and TRBV20-1 were among these.

Unique molecular identifiers tagged the TCR beta cDNA libraries. TCRdb reprocessed the PCR reads via MiXCR and lists one record per CDR3 protein. This table holds roughly 570,000 distinct CDR3 sequences, around a third found once. Sequenced: blood. The receptor set was obtained from a girl aged 2-17 years with multiple sclerosis.

This clonotype showed up many times. This sequence joins TRBV29-1 and TRBJ1-1; 10 bases fit TRBD1. This CDR3 has 14 amino acids. V shed 4 bases and J 3 bases; nucleotides not matched to a gene: 5. Germline V gives CDR1 SQVTM, CDR2 ANQGSEA. CDR3 sequence (DNA): TGCAGCGTTGCGACAGGGGGCGAGGACACTGAAGCTTTCTTT. Its translation is CSVATGGEDTEAFF.

V gene TRBV3-1 combines with J gene TRBJ1-2; tentative D call: TRBD1 (5 bases). The germline V and J ends were trimmed by 1 base and 0 bases, with 9 bases remaining between them. The germline V gene encodes CDR1 LGHDT and CDR2 YNNKEL (reference sequence). The CDR3 length is 15 residues. The CDR3 protein is CASSQATDANYGYTF. The CDR3 bases are TGTGCCAGCAGCCAAGCGACAGACGCTAACTATGGCTACACCTTC.

The genes are TRBV4-1 and TRBJ2-4; 10 bases align to TRBD2. This CDR3 has 16 amino acids. Per the germline V gene, CDR1 is MGHRA and CDR2 is YSYEKL. The V gene end was trimmed by 5 bases and the J gene end by 0 bases; junction bases not matched to a gene: 4. CDR3 sequence (DNA): TGCGCCAGCAGCTTTGGACTAGCGGTAGCCAAAAACATTCAGTACTTC. This gives the protein CASSFGLAVAKNIQYF.

About this clonotype: The junction and the germline gene differ at one end; a read error may be behind it. The rearrangement uses TRBV6-6 and TRBJ2-3; 8 bases fit TRBD1. The CDR3 totals 15 residues. CDR1 is MNHNY and CDR2 is SVGAGI in the germline V gene (reference sequence). CDR3 loop: CAGSYAGQGTDTQYF. CDR3 nucleotides: TGTGCCGGCAGTTACGCGGGACAGGGCACAGATACGCAGTATTTT.

This sequence joins TRBV10-3 and TRBJ2-3, with a weak D call TRBD1 (6 bases). This CDR3 is 16 amino acids long. V lost 2 bases to trimming and J lost 3 bases, with 15 bases between them. CDR1 ENHRY and CDR2 SYGVKD come from the germline V gene. CDR3 region: CAISEEPGDITDTQYF. In DNA, the CDR3 is TGTGCCATCAGTGAGGAACCAGGGGACATTACAGATACGCAGTATTTT.

This clonotype was counted only a few times. The rearrangement uses TRBV6-5 and TRBJ1-1; TRBD1 is a possible D gene (5 bases). CDR1 MNHEY and CDR2 SVGAGI come from the germline V gene. The CDR3 consists of 16 residues. V was trimmed by 0 bases and J by 6 bases, leaving 17 bases between them. CDR3 nucleotides: TGTGCCAGCAGTTACTCGAAGTCGTCAGGGAGACCTGAAGCTTTCTTT. Translation gives CASSYSKSSGRPEAFF.

At least ten counts were recorded for this clonotype. This chain uses TRBV10-3 with TRBJ2-7, with D uncertain. CDR1 and CDR2 (germline): ENHRY, SYGVKD. The CDR3 sequence is 12 residues long. With 2 bases removed from V and 4 bases from J, the gap between germline ends came to 6 bases. In DNA form, the CDR3 reads TGTGCCATCAGTGAGGGGCCTTACGAGCAGTACTTC. It translates to CAISEGPYEQYF.

In DNA, the CDR3 is TGTGCCTGGGGGCCGACAGACTTCTCTGGGGCCAACGTCCTGACTTTC. Translation gives CAWGPTDFSGANVLTF. The J gene is TRBJ2-6, the V gene TRBV5-4; possibly TRBD1 for D (6 bases). CDR1 is SGHNT, CDR2 YYREEE, per germline (reference sequence). The CDR3 is 16 amino acids. V lost 10 bases and J lost 0, with 17 bases in between.

This clonotype was counted at least ten times. This chain connects TRBV2 to TRBJ2-7; D unresolved. The germline gives CDR1 SNHLY, CDR2 FYNNEI. This CDR3 spans 14 amino acids. V lost 8 bases to trimming and J lost 2 bases, with 16 bases between them. CDR3 protein: CASGVPEAPYEQYF. The CDR3 nucleotides are TGTGCCAGCGGGGTCCCTGAGGCTCCCTACGAGCAGTACTTC.

The rearrangement links TRBV20-1 to TRBJ1-2; no clear D gene. V was cut by 5 bases and J by 7 bases, with 20 bases left in between. The CDR3 is 14 residues long. Germline CDR1 and CDR2: DFQATT and SNEGSKA (reference sequence). As DNA, the CDR3 is TGCAGTGCTCCCCGATGGGCCTTGGGTCGTGGCTACACCTTC. It is translated as CSAPRWALGRGYTF.

The chain recombines TRBV25-1 with TRBJ2-1; 9 nucleotides match TRBD2. The trim removed 1 base at V and 5 bases at J, leaving 3 bases unmatched. Germline assignment: CDR1 MGHDK and CDR2 SYGVNS. The CDR3 has 15 amino acids. The CDR3 here is CASSELVAGDNEQFF. In nucleotides, the CDR3 is TGTGCCAGCAGTGAATTGGTAGCGGGGGACAATGAGCAGTTCTTC.

The V and J genes are TRBV29-1 and TRBJ1-1, with a tentative D call TRBD1 (6 bases). V shed 4 bases and J shed 4 bases, with 16 bases lying between them. In germline, CDR1 is SQVTM, CDR2 ANQGSEA. The CDR3 has 14 amino acids. CDR3 sequence reads: CSVAWQGSRTEAFF. As DNA, the CDR3 is TGCAGCGTTGCGTGGCAGGGGTCACGCACTGAAGCTTTCTTT.